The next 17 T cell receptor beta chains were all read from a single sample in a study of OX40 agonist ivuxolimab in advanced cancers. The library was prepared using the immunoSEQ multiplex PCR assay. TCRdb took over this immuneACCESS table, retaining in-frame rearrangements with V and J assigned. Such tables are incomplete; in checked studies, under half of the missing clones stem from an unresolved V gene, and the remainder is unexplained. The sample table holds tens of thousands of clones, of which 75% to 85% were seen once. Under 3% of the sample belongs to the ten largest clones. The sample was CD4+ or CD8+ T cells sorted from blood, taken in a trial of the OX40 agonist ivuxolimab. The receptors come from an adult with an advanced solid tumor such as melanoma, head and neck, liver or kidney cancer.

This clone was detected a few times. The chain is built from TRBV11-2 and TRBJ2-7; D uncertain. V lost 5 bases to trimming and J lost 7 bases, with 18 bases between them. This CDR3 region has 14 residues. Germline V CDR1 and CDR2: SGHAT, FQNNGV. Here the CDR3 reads CASSRERRLGEQYF. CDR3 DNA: TGTGCCAGCAGCCGAGAACGACGGTTGGGAGAGCAGTACTTC. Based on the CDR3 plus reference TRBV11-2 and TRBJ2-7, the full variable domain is EAGVAQSPRYKIIEKRQSVAFWCNPISGHATLYWYQQILGQGPKLLIQFQNNGVVDDSQLPKDRFSAERLKGVDSTLKIQPAKLEDSAVYLCASSRERRLGEQYFGPGTRLTVT.

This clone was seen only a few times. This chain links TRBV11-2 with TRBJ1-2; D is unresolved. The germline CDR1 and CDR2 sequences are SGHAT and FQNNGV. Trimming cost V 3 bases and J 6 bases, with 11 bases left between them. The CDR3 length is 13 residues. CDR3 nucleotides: TGTGCCAGCAGCTTTAGCGGGGTAGATGGCTACACCTTC. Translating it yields CASSFSGVDGYTF. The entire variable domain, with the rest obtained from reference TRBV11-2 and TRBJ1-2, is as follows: EAGVAQSPRYKIIEKRQSVAFWCNPISGHATLYWYQQILGQGPKLLIQFQNNGVVDDSQLPKDRFSAERLKGVDSTLKIQPAKLEDSAVYLCASSFSGVDGYTFGSGTRLTVV.

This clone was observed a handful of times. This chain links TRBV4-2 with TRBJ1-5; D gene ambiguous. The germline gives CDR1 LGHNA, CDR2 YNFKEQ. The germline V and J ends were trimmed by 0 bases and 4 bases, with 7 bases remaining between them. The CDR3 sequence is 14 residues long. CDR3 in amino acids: CASSQESRNQPQHF. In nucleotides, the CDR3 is TGTGCCAGCAGCCAAGAATCCCGGAATCAGCCCCAGCATTTT.

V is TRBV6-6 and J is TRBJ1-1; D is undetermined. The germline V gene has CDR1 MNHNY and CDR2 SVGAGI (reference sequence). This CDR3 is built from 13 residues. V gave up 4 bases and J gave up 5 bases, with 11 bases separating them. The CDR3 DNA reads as TGTGCCAGCAGTTTGGAAAAATGGACTGAAGCTTTCTTT. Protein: CASSLEKWTEAFF.

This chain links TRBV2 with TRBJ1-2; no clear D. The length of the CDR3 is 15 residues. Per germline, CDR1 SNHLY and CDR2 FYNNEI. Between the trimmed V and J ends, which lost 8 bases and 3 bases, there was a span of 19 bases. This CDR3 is CASSPRRLGDYGYTF. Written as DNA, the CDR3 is TGTGCCAGCTCGCCGCGCCGATTGGGAGACTATGGCTACACCTTC. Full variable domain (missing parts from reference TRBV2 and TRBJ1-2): EPEVTQTPSHQVTQMGQEVILRCVPISNHLYFYWYRQILGQKVEFLVSFYNNEISEKSEIFDDQFSVERPDGSNFTLKIRSTKLEDSAMYFCASSPRRLGDYGYTFGSGTRLTVV.

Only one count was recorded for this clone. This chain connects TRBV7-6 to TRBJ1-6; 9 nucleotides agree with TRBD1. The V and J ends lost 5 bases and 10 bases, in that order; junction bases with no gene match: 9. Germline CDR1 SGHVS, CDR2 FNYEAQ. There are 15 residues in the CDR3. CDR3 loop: CASSARQGVGSPLHF. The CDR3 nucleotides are TGTGCCAGCAGCGCCCGACAGGGGGTAGGATCACCCCTCCACTTT. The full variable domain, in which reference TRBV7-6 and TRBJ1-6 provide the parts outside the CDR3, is GAGVSQSPRYKVTKRGQDVALRCDPISGHVSLYWYRQALGQGPEFLTYFNYEAQQDKSGLPNDRFSAERPEGSISTLTIQRTEQRDSAMYRCASSARQGVGSPLHFGNGTRLTVT.

This CDR3 reads CASSPTGLGADTQYF. As DNA, the CDR3 is TGTGCCAGCAGCCCGACAGGTTTGGGGGCAGATACGCAGTATTTT. The chain combines TRBV2 with TRBJ2-3, with D possibly matching TRBD1 (6 bases). V was shortened by 6 bases and J by 4 bases, with 17 bases between the two germline ends. This CDR3 region has 15 residues. Germline lookup yields CDR1 SNHLY and CDR2 FYNNEI.

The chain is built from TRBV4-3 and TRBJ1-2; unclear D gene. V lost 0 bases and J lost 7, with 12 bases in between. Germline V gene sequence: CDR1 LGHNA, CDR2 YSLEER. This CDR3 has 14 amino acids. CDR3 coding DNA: TGCGCCAGCAGCCAAGATATAGGGCCGACTGGCTACACCTTC. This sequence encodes CASSQDIGPTGYTF.

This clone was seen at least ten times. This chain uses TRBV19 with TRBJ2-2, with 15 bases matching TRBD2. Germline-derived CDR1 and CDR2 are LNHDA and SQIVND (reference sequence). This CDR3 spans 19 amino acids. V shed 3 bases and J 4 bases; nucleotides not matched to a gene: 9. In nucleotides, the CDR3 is TGTGCCAGTAGTATCTCCGGGACTAGCGGGAGGAAGGGCACCGGGGAGCTGTTTTTT. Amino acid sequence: CASSISGTSGRKGTGELFF. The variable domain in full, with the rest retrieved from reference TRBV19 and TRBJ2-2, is DGGITQSPKYLFRKEGQNVTLSCEQNLNHDAMYWYRQDPGQGLRLIYYSQIVNDFQKGDIAEGYSVSREKKESFPLTVTSAQKNPTAFYLCASSISGTSGRKGTGELFFGEGSRLTVL.

As DNA, the CDR3 is TGTGCCAGCAGTTACCAGGCGAGCACTGAAGCTTTCTTT. Its translation: CASSYQASTEAFF. This chain connects TRBV6-6 to TRBJ1-1, with no clear D. V was pared by 2 bases and J by 4 bases, with 8 bases between. Germline CDR1 reads MNHNY; CDR2 reads SVGAGI (reference sequence). The CDR3 covers 13 residues.

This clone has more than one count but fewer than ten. The CDR3 DNA follows: TGTGCCAGCTCACCGACACAGGGGAACTCTGGAAACACCATATATTTT. This codes for CASSPTQGNSGNTIYF. This chain joins TRBV18 and TRBJ1-3, with 7 positions matching TRBD1. There are 16 residues in the CDR3. The germline V gene has CDR1 KGHSH and CDR2 LQKENI. With 3 bases clipped from V and 0 bases from J, the junction kept 5 bases outside the gene matches.

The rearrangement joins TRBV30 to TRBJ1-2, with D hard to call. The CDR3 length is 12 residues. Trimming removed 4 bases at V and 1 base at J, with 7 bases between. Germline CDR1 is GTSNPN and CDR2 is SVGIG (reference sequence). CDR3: CAWTTDNYGYTF. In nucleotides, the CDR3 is TGTGCCTGGACGACCGATAACTATGGCTACACCTTC.

CDR3 coding DNA: TGTGCCACCGGGACTCCCAATTACAATGAGCAGTTCTTC. It specifies CATGTPNYNEQFF. This chain uses TRBV10-3 with TRBJ2-1; a weak D match, TRBD2 (6 bases). Germline loops: CDR1 ENHRY, CDR2 SYGVKD. Between the trimmed V and J ends, which lost 10 bases and 4 bases, there was a span of 14 bases. The CDR3 has 13 amino acids.

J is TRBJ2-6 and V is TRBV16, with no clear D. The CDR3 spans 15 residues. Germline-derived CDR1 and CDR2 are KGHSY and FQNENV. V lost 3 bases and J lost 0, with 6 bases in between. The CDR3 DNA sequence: TGTGCCAGCAGCCAGAGCAGCTCTGGGGCCAACGTCCTGACTTTC. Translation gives CASSQSSSGANVLTF.

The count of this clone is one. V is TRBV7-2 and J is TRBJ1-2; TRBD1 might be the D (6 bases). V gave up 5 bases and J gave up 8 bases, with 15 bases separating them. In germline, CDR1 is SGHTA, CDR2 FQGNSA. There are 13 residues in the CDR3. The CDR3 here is CASSPSQGSGYTF. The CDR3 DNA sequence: TGTGCCAGCAGCCCCTCCCAGGGGAGCGGCTACACCTTC.

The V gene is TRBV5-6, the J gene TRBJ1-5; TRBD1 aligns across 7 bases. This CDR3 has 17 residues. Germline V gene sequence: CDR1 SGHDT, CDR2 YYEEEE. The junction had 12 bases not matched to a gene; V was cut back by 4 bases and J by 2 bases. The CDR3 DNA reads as TGTGCCAGCAGCCCCTACAGGGGAGGTTTGGGCAATCAGCCCCAGCATTTT. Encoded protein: CASSPYRGGLGNQPQHF. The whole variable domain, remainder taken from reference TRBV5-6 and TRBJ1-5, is DAGVTQSPTHLIKTRGQQVTLRCSPKSGHDTVSWYQQALGQGPQFIFQYYEEEERQRGNFPDRFSGHQFPNYSSELNVNALLLGDSALYLCASSPYRGGLGNQPQHFGDGTRLSIL.

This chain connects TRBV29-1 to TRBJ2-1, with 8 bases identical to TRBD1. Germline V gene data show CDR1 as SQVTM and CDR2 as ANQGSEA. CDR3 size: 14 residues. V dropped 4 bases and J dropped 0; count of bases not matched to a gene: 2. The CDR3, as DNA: TGCAGCGTTGTTGGACAGGGCTCCTACAATGAGCAGTTCTTC. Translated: CSVVGQGSYNEQFF.